This T cell receptor beta chain was retrieved from a study of PD-1 blockade in classical Hodgkin lymphoma. Study-wide points: There was a significant rise in CD4+ TCR diversity by C4D1, with no such rise for CD8+. Prior therapy or disease activity may underlie the repertoire differences, whose causes remain undefined. Patients were excluded if nivolumab began under 1 year after ASCT (the autologous transplant).

Germline V gene data show CDR1 as SGHTA and CDR2 as FQGTGA. CDR3 length: 17 residues. The ends lost 0 bases at V and 5 bases at J; junction bases unmatched: 2. This table comes from immunoSEQ multiplex PCR, and its TCRdb copy is limited to in-frame clones, with some not included. The table includes some 48,000 clones, approximately 80% detected once. Comments on this clone: Antigen specificity is unknown.

This sample's time point: cycle 4 day 1 (C4D1), after more than five weeks of nivolumab. Every patient experienced relapse after autologous stem cell transplantation, and brentuximab vedotin exposure varied. J is TRBJ2-1 and V is TRBV7-3, with TRBD2 matching over 15 bases. The clonotype originates from a human donor with classical Hodgkin lymphoma. The material was peripheral blood mononuclear cells (PBMCs), obtained before the fourth cycle of nivolumab. CDR3 nucleotides: TGTGCCAGCAGCTTAACCGGACTAGCGGGAGGGGACAATGAGCAGTTCTTC. This sequence encodes CASSLTGLAGGDNEQFF.